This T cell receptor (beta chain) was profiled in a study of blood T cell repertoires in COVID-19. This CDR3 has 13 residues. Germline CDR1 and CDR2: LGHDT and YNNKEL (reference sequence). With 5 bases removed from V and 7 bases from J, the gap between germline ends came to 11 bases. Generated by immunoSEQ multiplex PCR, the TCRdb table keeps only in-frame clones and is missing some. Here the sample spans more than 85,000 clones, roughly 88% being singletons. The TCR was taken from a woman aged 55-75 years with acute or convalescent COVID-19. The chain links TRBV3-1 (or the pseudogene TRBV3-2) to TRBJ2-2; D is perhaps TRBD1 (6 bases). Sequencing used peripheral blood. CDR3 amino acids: CASSAQGIGELFF. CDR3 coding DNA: TGTGCCAGCAGCGCACAGGGTATCGGGGAGCTGTTTTTT.